This T cell receptor beta chain was recorded in a study of cytomegalovirus exposure and HLA in healthy donors. Study-wide results and caveats: Across donors, most TCRs were seen rarely, yet some public ones were widespread. Compared with the roughly 700-donor mean, an Asian-associated ancestry cluster reportedly had fewer N-insertions, according to a later analysis. A missense variant in DCLRE1C was later tied to TCR beta V- and J-gene trimming.

CDR3 length: 19 amino acids. With 4 bases removed from V and 3 bases from J, the gap between germline ends came to 27 bases. Germline CDR1 and CDR2: SEHNR and FQNEAQ (reference sequence). In the case of this clone: The antigen is undetermined.

The PCR employed 60 Vbeta primers together with 13 Jbeta primers. Using immunoSEQ multiplex PCR, the repertoire was profiled, and TCRdb retains in-frame clones only, with some absent. The table includes roughly 150,000 clones, about 70% detected once. The receptor was isolated from a man aged 35-49 years in good health and CMV-seronegative. The chain couples TRBV7-9 to TRBJ1-2; D uncertain. Material for sequencing was PBMCs. The CDR3: CASSSHPFTLIKGHYGYTF. DNA for the CDR3: TGTGCCAGCAGCTCCCACCCTTTTACACTAATTAAAGGTCACTATGGCTACACCTTC.